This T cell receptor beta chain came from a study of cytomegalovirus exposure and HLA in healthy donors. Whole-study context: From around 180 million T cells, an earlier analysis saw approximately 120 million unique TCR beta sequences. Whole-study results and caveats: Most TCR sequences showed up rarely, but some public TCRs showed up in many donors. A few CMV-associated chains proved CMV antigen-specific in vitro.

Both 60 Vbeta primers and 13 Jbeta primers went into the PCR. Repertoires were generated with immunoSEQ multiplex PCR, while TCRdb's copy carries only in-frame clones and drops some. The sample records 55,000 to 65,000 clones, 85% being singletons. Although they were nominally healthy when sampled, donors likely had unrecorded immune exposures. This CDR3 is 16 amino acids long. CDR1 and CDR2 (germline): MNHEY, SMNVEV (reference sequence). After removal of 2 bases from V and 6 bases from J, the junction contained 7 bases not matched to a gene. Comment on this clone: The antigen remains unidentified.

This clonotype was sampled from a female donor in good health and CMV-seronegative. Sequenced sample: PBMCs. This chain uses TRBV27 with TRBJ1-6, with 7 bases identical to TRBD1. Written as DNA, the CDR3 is TGTGCCAGCAGTTTAGCACCGGGACAGCTTAATTCACCCCTCCACTTT. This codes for CASSLAPGQLNSPLHF.